The clone carrying this T cell receptor beta chain was recorded only once. The CDR3 covers 15 residues. Looked up from germline, CDR1 is MNHEY and CDR2 is SVGAGI. Trimming cost V 0 bases and J 7 bases, with 16 bases left between them. This sample is drawn from a study of shared clonotypes between healthy human individuals. Study summary: Per-donor plates numbered three CD4 naive, three CD4 memory, two CD8 naive and one CD8 memory.

Here immunoSEQ multiplex PCR was the method, and the copy in TCRdb shows in-frame clones only, minus some. Altogether some 2.1 million clones are present, 85% to 95% being singletons, with the ten largest covering more than 0.1%. Sequencing was carried out using naive CD4+ T cells sorted from blood. Specified subset: CD45RA+ positively selected. This TCR was recovered from a man aged 18 to 29 in good health. V gene TRBV6-5 combines with J gene TRBJ2-7; no clear D. This chain's CDR3 is CASSYSTAPTMEQYF. CDR3 sequence (DNA): TGTGCCAGCAGTTACTCGACGGCTCCTACGATGGAGCAGTACTTC.